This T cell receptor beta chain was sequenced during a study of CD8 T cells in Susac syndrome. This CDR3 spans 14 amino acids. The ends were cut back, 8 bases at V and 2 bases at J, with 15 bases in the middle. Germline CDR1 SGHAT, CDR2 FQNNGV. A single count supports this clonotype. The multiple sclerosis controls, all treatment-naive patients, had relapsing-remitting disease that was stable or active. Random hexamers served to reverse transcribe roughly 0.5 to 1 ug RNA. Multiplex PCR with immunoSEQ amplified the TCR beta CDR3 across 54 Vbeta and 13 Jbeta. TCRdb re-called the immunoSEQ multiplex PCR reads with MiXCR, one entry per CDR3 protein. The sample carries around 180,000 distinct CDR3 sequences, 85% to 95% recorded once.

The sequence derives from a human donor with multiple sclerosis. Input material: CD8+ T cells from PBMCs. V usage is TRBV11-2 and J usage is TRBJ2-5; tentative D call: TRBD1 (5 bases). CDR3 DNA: TGTGCCAGCTCCGGGCCACAGGCTCAAGAGACCCAGTACTTC. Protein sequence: CASSGPQAQETQYF.